This T cell receptor beta chain originates from a study of tumor-infiltrating lymphocytes in primary liver carcinoma. The wider study: The study reported T1-T3 N0M0 tumors spanning 4.2 to 10 cm. Whole-study findings and limits: Tumor-adjacent and tumor-blood pairs shared less of their repertoires than tumor region pairs shared.

The V gene's germline CDR1 is MGHRA and CDR2 YSYEKL. The CDR3 consists of 16 residues. Trimming at V came to 0 bases and at J to 7 bases, leaving 7 bases not matched to a gene. Blood RNA came from unsorted whole blood; germline DNA was also extracted. With respect to this clonotype: What it binds is not known. This could be a read error, since a much larger clone is one nucleotide away.

A constant-region primer served to make TCR beta cDNA from roughly 480 ng total RNA. Slightly modified ARM-PCR with three nested multiplex PCR rounds yielded TCR beta libraries. The first two PCR rounds used TRBV1-TRBV30 primers with a Cbeta primer, nine to ten cycles each. Each CDR3 protein gets one entry after TCRdb re-called the multiplex PCR reads with MiXCR. The sample lists approximately 330,000 distinct CDR3 sequences, approximately 64% seen once, with 5% to 6.5% in the top ten. The chain has TRBV4-1 and TRBJ1-4; 8 nucleotides match TRBD1. Sequencing was done on a sample of peripheral blood. The TCR originated in a man aged 35-49 years with primary liver carcinoma and hepatitis B virus infection. As DNA, the CDR3 is TGCGCCAGCAGCCAAGATGCGGACAGGGTTGCTGAAAAACTGTTTTTT. As protein: CASSQDADRVAEKLFF.